Listed here is a single T cell receptor beta chain. The antigen it binds to is not known. The sample holds no much larger clone one base away, and base qualities are not on file. The receptor library was made with 5' RACE. The listed sequencing device is Illumina HiSeq 2500. A second 7 to 11 cycle PCR used a sample-barcoded 5' primer and a J-beta primer mix. Each TCR beta cDNA molecule received a unique molecular identifier from a template-switch 5' adaptor carrying 12 random nucleotides. Each sample yielded at least 2.5 million CDR3-containing paired-end reads. First-strand cDNA was synthesized from all RNA with the Mint cDNA synthesis kit, primed by a TRBC-specific oligonucleotide. Following uracil-DNA glycosylase treatment, a first 18-cycle PCR with universal primers M1SS and BC2_uni_R was performed on all cDNA. The original pipeline was this. For normalization, 1 million high-quality reads, each with a distinct molecular identifier, were randomly selected from each sample. Instead of being binned into consensus sequences, reads with shared molecular identifiers were discarded. CDR3 identification, clonotype clustering and error correction used MiTCR with a Q25 quality threshold and the strictest error-elimination algorithm. A nonparametric unseen species model using Euler transformation provided a lower-bound estimate of total TCR beta diversity. TCRdb trimmed public reads at Q25 via fastp, called clones via MiXCR and kept in-frame beta chains. Entries that share a CDR3 protein sequence are merged under the most common genes and DNA. The V and J calls, along with clone size, are taken from TCRdb and not from the paper's own processing. The sample table holds about 760,000 distinct CDR3 sequences, of which 45% to 70% were seen once. Roughly 25% of the sample comes from the top ten.

The junction carries 10 bases between V and J, which are trimmed by 1 base and 7 bases respectively. The germline V gene (reference sequence) specifies DFQATT as CDR1 and SNEGSKA as CDR2. From the cysteine through the phenylalanine, the CDR3 covers 12 amino acids. Of the read, only the CDR3 DNA is kept; its 36 bases are in frame from base 1. The record originates from a study of blood T cells in healthy people across ages (dated by TCRdb to 2014 to 2015). For context, the study as a whole: In model experiments, template switching captured roughly one uniquely barcoded TCR beta cDNA molecule for every two T cells. Two additional independent replicas of 1 million unique cDNA reads from the same blood draw were analyzed for two donors (one aged 18 to 29 and one aged 80 or older). To avoid experimental bias, donors of different ages were spread randomly across the sequencing lanes. Donors were grouped into four age groups: young (average roughly 17 years), middle-aged (roughly 37), aged (around 66) and long-lived (less than 85). The study measured age-related changes in TCR beta repertoire diversity using deep sequencing normalized with unique cDNA molecular identifiers. What the work shows at the level of the full study, not this receptor alone: There was a strong correlation between observed TCR beta diversity and the percentage of naive T cells measured by flow cytometry. Estimates of total diversity based on one million sequenced T cells were considered lower bounds and underestimates. Observed TCR beta diversity per million T cells fell roughly linearly with age, and a significant reduction was already apparent by age roughly 41. Because the CMV infection status of the donors was unknown, age-related changes in expanded clonotypes may potentially have been confounded. Compared with the aged group, the long-lived group had more naive CD4+ T cells, fewer expanded clones and increased TCR diversity, suggesting age selection. Conclusive comparison of naive and antigen-experienced compartments was prevented by the profiling of bulk unsorted PBMCs.

The donors were 40 or so Caucasian individuals from Russia, aged 6 to 90 years, who were systemically healthy. Approximately 10 milliliters of peripheral blood were collected from each donor into EDTA-treated Vacutainer tubes. Ficoll-Paque density-gradient centrifugation was used to isolate PBMCs, with at least 6.5 million per sample. Trizol reagent was used to extract total RNA from the PBMCs, yielding at least 6 micrograms per sample. For every donor, an aliquot of PBMCs went through flow cytometry to measure the percentages of naive CD45RAhigh/CD27high T cells. Sequenced sample: blood. The V gene is TRBV20-1 and the J gene is TRBJ2-5; perhaps TRBD2 is the D gene, with 5 bases matching. The receptor was derived from a man aged 40-55 years in good health. The CDR3 region: CSARGGGGTQYF. The sequenced DNA: TGCAGTGCTAGAGGCGGCGGAGGGACCCAGTACTTC.